These T cell receptor beta chains were read from a single sample in a study of control samples from healthy donors and cancer patients. Using immunoSEQ multiplex PCR, the repertoire was profiled, and TCRdb retains in-frame clones only, with some absent. The sample lists around 64,000 clones; approximately 90% were seen once. Sequenced input: PBMCs. These receptors originate from a man in his fifties or sixties with colorectal cancer. Each CDR3 is given with its conserved first and last residue. A D gene is named only where the DNA matches it firmly. Clone size is not always given. Where it is, it says once, few, many or a class for expanded clones.

>TRBJ2-1|-|-|TRBV9
CASSVGTNYNEQFF
TGTGCCAGCAGCGTAGGGACCAACTACAATGAGCAGTTCTTC
>TRBJ2-1|TRBD2|-|TRBV11-2
CASSPRAGGNEQFF
TGTGCCAGCAGCCCTCGTGCGGGGGGCAATGAGCAGTTCTTC
>TRBJ1-5|TRBD1|-|TRBV13
CASSLQGAGNQPQHF
TGTGCCAGCAGCTTGCAGGGGGCGGGCAATCAGCCCCAGCATTTT
>TRBJ2-3|-|-|TRBV6-5
CASSYSQGGTDTQYF
TGTGCCAGCAGTTACTCGCAGGGTGGCACAGATACGCAGTATTTT
>TRBJ2-3|-|-|TRBV7-7
CASSRSLTPADTQYF
TGTGCCAGCAGCCGCTCTCTAACCCCGGCAGATACGCAGTATTTT
>TRBJ1-1|TRBD1|-|TRBV6-4
CASSDRQGTEAFF
TGTGCCAGCAGTGATCGACAGGGCACTGAAGCTTTCTTT
>TRBJ2-1|TRBD2|-|TRBV3-1/TRBV3-2
CASCKRGPYNEQFF
TGTGCCAGCTGTAAGCGGGGCCCCTACAATGAGCAGTTCTTC
>TRBJ2-5|TRBD2|-|TRBV5-1
CASSDPSQRGAQETQYF
TGCGCCAGCAGCGATCCCTCCCAGCGGGGGGCCCAAGAGACCCAGTACTTC
>TRBJ1-2|-|-|TRBV24-1
CATSDPHQGWGYTF
TGTGCCACCAGTGATCCGCATCAGGGATGGGGCTACACCTTC
>TRBJ1-5|-|-|TRBV21-1
CASSKGGQGKGDQPQHF
TGTGCCAGCAGCAAAGGAGGACAGGGTAAAGGAGATCAGCCCCAGCATTTT
>TRBJ2-7|-|-|TRBV9
CASSVATGSYEQYF
TGTGCCAGCAGCGTAGCGACAGGATCCTACGAGCAGTACTTC
>TRBJ1-1|-|-|TRBV7-9
CASRAGMNTEAFF
TGTGCCAGCAGGGCAGGGATGAACACTGAAGCTTTCTTT
>TRBJ1-5|TRBD1|-|TRBV7-8
CASSRDRGRSNQPQHF
TGTGCCAGCAGCCGTGACAGGGGAAGGAGCAATCAGCCCCAGCATTTT
>TRBJ1-2|-|-|TRBV2
CAGTADLNNYGYTF
TGTGCCGGCACTGCAGACTTGAATAACTATGGCTACACCTTC
>TRBJ1-4|-|-|TRBV28
CASSLALGVEKLFF
TGTGCCAGCAGTTTAGCCCTAGGGGTAGAAAAACTGTTTTTT
>TRBJ2-1|TRBD2|-|TRBV29-1
CSVEGLAGGRTYNEQFF
TGCAGCGTTGAGGGACTAGCGGGGGGCCGCACCTACAATGAGCAGTTCTTC
>TRBJ1-1|TRBD1|-|TRBV4-3
CASSPSWQGDTEAFF
TGCGCCAGCAGCCCTAGTTGGCAGGGGGACACTGAAGCTTTCTTT
>TRBJ1-5|-|-|TRBV6-5
CASTPQGSNQPQHF
TGTGCCAGCACCCCACAGGGATCCAATCAGCCCCAGCATTTT
>TRBJ1-1|-|-|TRBV2
CASYGLNTEAFF
TGTGCCAGCTACGGGTTGAACACTGAAGCTTTCTTT
>TRBJ2-1|TRBD2|once|TRBV5-1
CASSNVAGVNEQFF
TGCGCCAGCAGCAACGTAGCGGGAGTCAATGAGCAGTTCTTC
>TRBJ2-5|TRBD1|-|TRBV9
CASSVGIWGGDRGLEETQYF
TGTGCCAGCAGCGTAGGAATCTGGGGGGGGGACAGGGGGCTGGAGGAGACCCAGTACTTC
>TRBJ2-5|TRBD2|-|TRBV19
CASSIVGGGALGETQYF
TGTGCCAGTAGTATAGTTGGCGGGGGGGCTTTGGGGGAGACCCAGTACTTC
>TRBJ1-1|-|-|TRBV6-1
CASSDFLGRQMNTEAFF
TGTGCCAGCAGTGATTTCTTAGGTCGACAGATGAACACTGAAGCTTTCTTT
>TRBJ2-3|TRBD2|-|TRBV12-3/TRBV12-4
CASRNWGGDTQYF
TGTGCCAGCAGAAACTGGGGGGGGGATACGCAGTATTTT
>TRBJ1-6|-|-|TRBV5-1
CASSLDRRNNSPLHF
TGCGCCAGCAGCTTAGACAGAAGAAATAATTCACCCCTCCACTTT
>TRBJ2-2|TRBD1|-|TRBV7-3
CASSPLGRGKSNTGELFF
TGTGCCAGCAGCCCCTTGGGCAGGGGGAAGTCTAACACCGGGGAGCTGTTTTTT
>TRBJ1-4|-|once|TRBV5-1
CASRIRLTTNEKLFF
TGCGCCAGCAGAATCCGCCTGACAACTAATGAAAAACTGTTTTTT
>TRBJ2-1|-|-|TRBV9
CASSPRTTSSYNEQFF
TGTGCCAGCAGCCCCAGGACCACCAGCTCCTACAATGAGCAGTTCTTC
>TRBJ1-5|-|-|TRBV2
CASRDGTLSNQPQHF
TGTGCCAGCAGGGACGGGACACTTAGCAATCAGCCCCAGCATTTT
>TRBJ1-2|TRBD1|-|TRBV3-1/TRBV3-2
CASSRTGTGIYGYTF
TGTGCCAGCAGCCGAACCGGGACAGGGATCTATGGCTACACCTTC
>TRBJ1-1|-|once|TRBV12-3/TRBV12-4
CASSGFTEAFF
TGTGCCAGCTCAGGGTTCACTGAAGCTTTCTTT
>TRBJ2-2|-|once|TRBV5-5
CASTAPGGPTNTGELFF
TGTGCCAGCACCGCTCCGGGGGGCCCTACGAACACCGGGGAGCTGTTTTTT
>TRBJ1-1|-|-|TRBV5-4
CASSGTSASLNTEAFF
TGTGCCAGCAGCGGGACGTCGGCCAGCCTGAACACTGAAGCTTTCTTT
>TRBJ1-1|-|-|TRBV5-5
CASSLGGVNTEAFF
TGTGCCAGCAGCCTAGGGGGAGTGAACACTGAAGCTTTCTTT
>TRBJ2-6|TRBD1|once|TRBV5-8
CASSLVQGAFPSGANVLTF
TGTGCCAGCAGCTTGGTACAGGGGGCCTTCCCCTCTGGGGCCAACGTCCTGACTTTC
>TRBJ1-2|TRBD1|once|TRBV10-3
CAISQQGLAGYTF
TGTGCCATCAGCCAACAGGGGTTGGCTGGCTACACCTTC
>TRBJ2-2|-|-|TRBV6-4
CASSDRLAGELFF
TGTGCCAGCAGTGACAGACTAGCCGGGGAGCTGTTTTTT
>TRBJ2-5|TRBD2|-|TRBV7-2
CASSLQDWRGETQYF
TGTGCCAGCAGCTTGCAGGACTGGCGGGGGGAGACCCAGTACTTC
>TRBJ2-3|TRBD2|-|TRBV6-4
CASSPRLAGVDTQYF
TGTGCCAGCAGCCCCAGACTAGCGGGGGTAGATACGCAGTATTTT
>TRBJ2-2|TRBD2|-|TRBV27
CASSFGGSNTGELFF
TGTGCCAGCAGTTTCGGGGGGTCTAACACCGGGGAGCTGTTTTTT
>TRBJ1-1|-|-|TRBV28
CASSLAPLARGQGEAFF
TGTGCCAGCAGTTTAGCCCCCTTGGCCAGGGGACAAGGTGAAGCTTTCTTT
>TRBJ2-2|TRBD2|-|TRBV4-3
CASSQGGSASGGGELFF
TGCGCCAGCAGCCAAGGAGGGTCGGCTAGCGGGGGCGGGGAGCTGTTTTTT